This T cell receptor beta chain was observed in a study of cytomegalovirus exposure and HLA in healthy donors. Broader study findings: For most TCR beta V segments, an earlier analysis put the productive rate at about 87% or about 30% of the time.

Donors in the study were healthy people who gave bone marrow. The PCR was carried out with 60 Vbeta primers and 13 Jbeta primers. Only in-frame clones appear in the TCRdb table, and some are missing; sequencing was by immunoSEQ multiplex PCR. The sample includes about 190,000 clones, 80% to 90% of them seen just once. Germline CDR1 is SGHAT and CDR2 is FQNNGV. This CDR3 is built from 16 residues. V lost 5 bases and J lost 4; bases outside the gene matches: 9. About this clone itself: Its antigen remains unknown.

This chain connects TRBV11-2 to TRBJ1-3; 9 positions agree with TRBD1. The TCR was taken from a male donor in good health and CMV-seronegative. Sequencing was done on a sample of PBMCs. CDR3 nucleotide sequence: TGTGCCAGCAGCGCGATACAGGGGGCGAGAGGAAACACCATATATTTT. Residues: CASSAIQGARGNTIYF.